The 29 T cell receptor beta chains below were found in one sample sequenced in a study of OX40 agonist ivuxolimab in advanced cancers. The table came from immunoSEQ multiplex PCR; TCRdb's copy has only in-frame clones and leaves some out. Of approximately 61,000 clones in the sample, roughly 90% are singletons; the top ten hold 18%. This specimen consisted of CD4+ or CD8+ T cells sorted from blood, obtained in a trial of the OX40 agonist ivuxolimab. These receptors all stem from an adult with an advanced solid tumor such as melanoma, head and neck, liver or kidney cancer.

CDR3 DNA: TGTGCCAGCAGTTACTCGGAGAACACTGAAGCTTTCTTT. Translated: CASSYSENTEAFF. The chain recombines TRBV6-6 with TRBJ1-1; D gene uncertain. CDR1 and CDR2 from the germline V gene are MNHNY and SVGAGI (reference sequence). V dropped 0 bases and J dropped 1 base, with 3 bases sitting between them. The CDR3 runs to 13 residues.

The chain couples TRBV27 to TRBJ2-6; D is unresolved. Germline CDR1 and CDR2: MNHEY and SMNVEV (reference sequence). The V end was cut by 4 bases, the J end by 1 base, with 5 bases between. The CDR3 has 14 amino acids. The CDR3 sequence is CASSWGSGANVLTF. The CDR3 nucleotides read TGTGCCAGCAGTTGGGGTTCTGGGGCCAACGTCCTGACTTTC.

The rearrangement uses TRBV18 and TRBJ2-1; TRBD2 matches 9 bases. The CDR3 has 19 residues. Germline V lookup: CDR1 KGHSH, CDR2 LQKENI. The V and J ends lost 0 bases and 0 bases, in that order; junction bases with no gene match: 9. CDR3 sequence: CASSPPQSGRPYSYNEQFF. In DNA form, the CDR3 reads TGTGCCAGCTCACCACCACAAAGCGGGAGGCCCTACTCCTACAATGAGCAGTTCTTC.

The rearrangement links TRBV7-3 to TRBJ2-3; D perhaps matches TRBD2 (5 bases). Germline assignment: CDR1 SGHTA and CDR2 FQGTGA. V lost 0 bases, J lost 1 base, and 8 bases lay in between. There are 15 residues in the CDR3. The CDR3 DNA reads as TGTGCCAGCAGCTTAACTAGCGCCCGCACAGATACGCAGTATTTT. This gives the protein CASSLTSARTDTQYF.

The chain combines TRBV6-1 with TRBJ1-1, with D unresolved. Per the germline V gene, CDR1 is MNHNS and CDR2 is SASEGT. CDR3 length equals 14 residues. Trimming shortened V by 5 bases and J by 4 bases, and 14 bases separated the two germline ends. This CDR3 reads CASSPASAVTEAFF. The DNA of the CDR3 is TGTGCCAGCAGTCCGGCCAGCGCGGTCACTGAAGCTTTCTTT.

This clone was detected only once. The CDR3 bases are TGTGCCAGCAGCTTACAAACTAGCGGGACCCTCGAGCAGTTCTTC. This translates into CASSLQTSGTLEQFF. V usage is TRBV7-9 and J usage is TRBJ2-1; 10 bases map to TRBD2. The V gene's germline CDR1 is SEHNR and CDR2 FQNEAQ (reference sequence). The length of the CDR3 is 15 residues. The trim removed 2 bases at V and 10 bases at J, leaving 8 bases unmatched.

In this sample, this clone turned up once. This chain joins TRBV7-9 and TRBJ1-1; D is ambiguous. Germline CDR1 reads SEHNR; CDR2 reads FQNEAQ (reference sequence). CDR3 size: 14 residues. V lost 8 bases and J 4 bases, leaving 17 bases between the germline ends. CDR3 bases: TGTGCCAGCCACCGTGAGGGAATCGGCACTGAAGCTTTCTTT. As protein: CASHREGIGTEAFF.

The chain combines TRBV28 with TRBJ2-5; D perhaps matches TRBD1 (7 bases). CDR3 length: 17 residues. The V end lost 5 bases, the J end lost 6 bases, and 25 bases lay between the germline ends. CDR1 is MDHEN, CDR2 SYDVKM, per germline. CDR3 loop: CASSPNPQTGRMKTQYF. In DNA form, the CDR3 reads TGTGCCAGCAGTCCCAACCCTCAGACAGGGAGGATGAAGACCCAGTACTTC.

Only one count was recorded for this clone. The chain carries TRBV7-3 and TRBJ1-1; D not certain. Germline V gives CDR1 SGHTA, CDR2 FQGTGA. Trimming removed 1 base from V and 5 bases from J, with 17 bases in between. This CDR3 has 16 amino acids. The CDR3 is CASSLSREGLETEAFF. CDR3 DNA: TGTGCCAGCAGCTTAAGTAGGGAGGGTCTCGAAACTGAAGCTTTCTTT. The full variable domain, rest sourced from reference TRBV7-3 and TRBJ1-1, is GAGVSQTPSNKVTEKGKYVELRCDPISGHTALYWYRQSLGQGPEFLIYFQGTGAADDSGLPNDRFFAVRPEGSVSTLKIQRTERGDSAVYLCASSLSREGLETEAFFGQGTRLTVV.

This sequence joins TRBV7-9 and TRBJ2-7; D assignment may be TRBD1 or TRBD2 (7 bases each). Trimming removed 1 base at V and 7 bases at J, with 14 bases between. This CDR3 contains 14 residues. Germline lookup yields CDR1 SEHNR and CDR2 FQNEAQ (reference sequence). CDR3 in amino acids: CASSLGEGAAEQYF. The CDR3 coding sequence is TGTGCCAGCAGCTTAGGGGAGGGGGCGGCTGAGCAGTACTTC.

V usage is TRBV5-6 and J usage is TRBJ1-1; TRBD1 is a possible D gene (6 bases). V was shortened by 0 bases and J by 7 bases, with 13 bases between the two germline ends. The V gene's germline CDR1 is SGHDT and CDR2 YYEEEE. This CDR3 is built from 14 residues. The CDR3 DNA sequence: TGTGCCAGCAGCTTGGCCAATAGGGGGGTTGAAGCTTTCTTT. Encoded protein: CASSLANRGVEAFF.

The chain joins TRBV9 to TRBJ2-5, with D possibly being TRBD2 (5 bases). V was trimmed by 4 bases and J by 5 bases, leaving 15 bases between them. Per the germline V gene, CDR1 is SGDLS and CDR2 is YYNGEE. CDR3 length: 14 amino acids. The CDR3 protein is CASSPTGWLETQYF. The DNA for the CDR3 is TGTGCCAGCAGCCCGACGGGGTGGTTGGAGACCCAGTACTTC. Full variable domain (rest looked up from reference TRBV9 and TRBJ2-5): DSGVTQTPKHLITATGQRVTLRCSPRSGDLSVYWYQQSLDQGLQFLIQYYNGEERAKGNILERFSAQQFPDLHSELNLSSLELGDSALYFCASSPTGWLETQYFGPGTRLLVL.

The chain joins TRBV7-2 to TRBJ2-6; 10 positions agree with TRBD1. From germline, CDR1 is SGHTA and CDR2 FQGNSA. With V trimmed by 8 bases and J by 4 bases, 11 bases remained unmatched. CDR3 length: 17 residues. The CDR3 loop is CASAGQGYFSGANVLTF. CDR3 coding DNA: TGTGCCAGCGCGGGACAGGGGTATTTTTCGGGGGCCAACGTCCTGACTTTC.

V gene TRBV4-2 combines with J gene TRBJ1-1; D is ambiguous. Germline V gene data show CDR1 as LGHNA and CDR2 as YNFKEQ. The CDR3 runs 13 residues. The V and J ends lost 7 bases and 0 bases respectively, with 9 bases between them. The DNA for the CDR3 is TGTGCCAGCACCCCGGCATTGAACACTGAAGCTTTCTTT. Translation: CASTPALNTEAFF.

The chain employs TRBV4-1 and TRBJ2-3; D unclear. CDR3 length equals 17 residues. Germline V gene lookup returns CDR1 MGHRA and CDR2 YSYEKL. Trimming took off 4 bases at V and 0 bases at J, with 17 bases between the two ends. The CDR3 nucleotides read TGCGCCAGCAGCCCCAAGACTTTAATTGCGAGCACAGATACGCAGTATTTT. Its protein is CASSPKTLIASTDTQYF.

V is TRBV7-3 and J is TRBJ2-7; perhaps TRBD2 as D (6 bases). This CDR3 region has 15 residues. The germline V and J ends were trimmed by 5 bases and 0 bases, with 14 bases remaining between them. Germline V gene data show CDR1 as SGHTA and CDR2 as FQGTGA. The CDR3 bases are TGTGCCAGCAGCCCCGGGAGCATAGTCTCCTACGAGCAGTACTTC. Translating gives CASSPGSIVSYEQYF.

The V gene is TRBV6-5, the J gene TRBJ2-1; the match to TRBD2 covers 11 bases. V dropped 6 bases and J dropped 4; count of bases not matched to a gene: 5. Germline CDR1 is MNHEY and CDR2 is SVGAGI. The CDR3 sequence is 15 residues long. This CDR3 reads CASSLGLAGYNEQFF. In DNA, the CDR3 is TGTGCCAGCAGCTTAGGACTAGCGGGTTACAATGAGCAGTTCTTC.

This clone has only one observation. The chain is built from TRBV4-3 and TRBJ2-5, with TRBD1 matching 7 bases. The DNA end lines up better with TRBJ2-7; the J call may be wrong. CDR1 is LGHNA, CDR2 YSLEER, per germline. The length of the CDR3 is 14 residues. CDR3 nucleotides: TGCGCCAGCAGCCAACAGACAGGGACCTACGAGCAGTACTTC. It translates to CASSQQTGTYEQYF.

This clone was seen a single time. In DNA, the CDR3 is TGTGCCAGCAGCTTAATAGCGGGAGGGCCAGGGGAGACCCAGTACTTC. This sequence encodes CASSLIAGGPGETQYF. This chain uses TRBV7-3 with TRBJ2-5, with 11 bases identical to TRBD2. CDR3 length: 16 residues. J lost 5 bases, V lost 1 base, and 6 bases had no gene match. Germline values: CDR1 SGHTA, CDR2 FQGTGA.

A remark on this clone: The same CDR3 arises from other DNA sequences in this sample as well. CDR3 sequence: CASSLVGELFF. Here the CDR3 DNA reads TGTGCCAGCAGCTTAGTCGGGGAGCTGTTTTTT. The chain links TRBV11-2 to TRBJ2-2; D not certain. V shed 1 base and J shed 7 bases, with 1 base lying between them. CDR1 SGHAT and CDR2 FQNNGV come from the germline V gene. The CDR3 totals 11 residues.

The chain uses TRBV6-1 and TRBJ2-5, with D maybe TRBD2 (6 bases). The tail of the sequence fits TRBJ2-7 better, so the J call may be wrong. This CDR3 comprises 10 residues. Germline-derived CDR1 and CDR2 are MNHNS and SASEGT. For the CDR3, the DNA is TGTGGTACGGGGGTGTACGAGCAGTACTTC. Translating it yields CGTGVYEQYF.

The V and J genes are TRBV28 and TRBJ1-1; 9 bases are shared with TRBD1. V trimming: 6 bases; J trimming: 0 bases; junction bases outside the gene matches: 8. The CDR3 contains 16 residues. Germline V gene sequence: CDR1 MDHEN, CDR2 SYDVKM. The CDR3 coding sequence is TGTGCCAGCAGAATAGGGGACAGGGAGATGAACACTGAAGCTTTCTTT. Amino acids: CASRIGDREMNTEAFF.

The chain carries TRBV4-1 and TRBJ2-5; the D call may be TRBD1 or TRBD2 (6 bases each). The CDR3 is made up of 15 amino acids. The germline gives CDR1 MGHRA, CDR2 YSYEKL. With 1 base removed from V and 5 bases from J, the gap between germline ends came to 14 bases. The CDR3 spells CASSQVLEGGETQYF. The CDR3, as DNA: TGCGCCAGCAGCCAAGTCCTGGAAGGGGGGGAGACCCAGTACTTC.

A word on this clone: Other DNA sequences within the sample encode an identical CDR3. The CDR3 sequence is CATSRDNQPQHF. The CDR3 DNA is TGTGCCACCAGCAGAGATAATCAGCCCCAGCATTTT. V usage is TRBV15 and J usage is TRBJ1-5; no clear D gene. The CDR3 contains 12 residues. Between the trimmed V and J ends, which lost 0 bases and 4 bases, there was a span of 1 base. CDR1 LNHNV and CDR2 YYDKDF come from the germline V gene (reference sequence).

This chain joins TRBV7-2 and TRBJ2-2; D unclear. V lost 1 base, J lost 6 bases, and 12 bases lay in between. CDR3 length: 15 amino acids. Germline V gives CDR1 SGHTA, CDR2 FQGNSA. Written as DNA, the CDR3 is TGTGCCAGCAGCTTAGATTGGCAGGTCCCCGGGGAGCTGTTTTTT. Protein product: CASSLDWQVPGELFF. Using reference TRBV7-2 and TRBJ2-2 for the parts outside the CDR3, the full variable domain is GAGVSQSPSNKVTEKGKDVELRCDPISGHTALYWYRQSLGQGLEFLIYFQGNSAPDKSGLPSDRFSAERTGGSVSTLTIQRTQQEDSAVYLCASSLDWQVPGELFFGEGSRLTVL.

V usage is TRBV9 and J usage is TRBJ1-3; D possibly corresponds to TRBD1 (5 bases). The V gene's germline CDR1 is SGDLS and CDR2 YYNGEE. The CDR3 is 13 amino acids. V was shortened by 0 bases and J by 11 bases, with 12 bases between the two germline ends. CDR3 loop: CASSVAVGVPIYF. The CDR3, as DNA: TGTGCCAGCAGCGTAGCTGTGGGGGTCCCCATATATTTT.

This sequence joins TRBV5-5 and TRBJ2-1, with 13 bases fitting TRBD2. The CDR3 spans 15 residues. Germline V lookup: CDR1 SGHKS, CDR2 YYEKEE (reference sequence). The trim removed 2 bases at V and 7 bases at J, leaving 3 bases unmatched. DNA for the CDR3: TGTGCCAGCAGCTTACTAGCGGGAGGGTTTAATGAGCAGTTCTTC. Translating gives CASSLLAGGFNEQFF. The entire variable domain, with the rest obtained from reference TRBV5-5 and TRBJ2-1, is as follows: DAGVTQSPTHLIKTRGQQVTLRCSPISGHKSVSWYQQVLGQGPQFIFQYYEKEERGRGNFPDRFSARQFPNYSSELNVNALLLGDSALYLCASSLLAGGFNEQFFGPGTRLTVL.

The J gene is TRBJ1-5, the V gene TRBV28; possibly TRBD1 for D (6 bases). The V end lost 3 bases, the J end lost 1 base, and 10 bases lay between the germline ends. Looked up from germline, CDR1 is MDHEN and CDR2 is SYDVKM. The CDR3 loop spans 15 amino acids. The CDR3 DNA sequence: TGTGCCAGCAGTTTTACAGGGAAAAGCAATCAGCCCCAGCATTTT. It encodes CASSFTGKSNQPQHF.

V gene TRBV7-3 combines with J gene TRBJ2-7, with 8 nucleotides matching TRBD2. The germline V gene has CDR1 SGHTA and CDR2 FQGTGA. The V segment lost 0 bases and the J segment 3 bases; nucleotides outside the gene matches: 10. The CDR3 extends over 17 amino acids. CDR3 sequence (DNA): TGTGCCAGCAGCTTAACGAGGCTAGCGGGTCCCTACTACGAGCAGTACTTC. Amino acid sequence: CASSLTRLAGPYYEQYF.